The 22 T cell receptor beta chains reported below all come from one sample, sequenced in a study of spatial heterogeneity in lung cancer. TCRdb re-called the 5' RACE reads through MiXCR, storing one row per CDR3 protein. The sample shows over 7,500 distinct CDR3 sequences, 7.5% to 10% of them seen only once. Indicated time point: sample taken at primary tumor resection. Whole RNA from tumor, nontumor lung or frozen PBMC was sequenced unsorted. Specimen: PBMCs, collected at surgery. The receptors come from a male donor with early-stage non-small cell lung cancer.

There are many counts of this clonotype. This beta chain represents an off-target read in a library built for alpha chains; its size is of limited meaning. This chain links TRBV11-2 with TRBJ2-1, with D unclear. The CDR3 is made up of 16 amino acids. Between the trimmed V and J ends, which lost 4 bases and 5 bases, there was a span of 18 bases. The germline gives CDR1 SGHAT, CDR2 FQNNGV. The CDR3 reads CASSSSRSVTHNEQFF. CDR3 coding DNA: TGTGCCAGCAGCTCTTCCCGCTCGGTCACACACAATGAGCAGTTCTTC.

By share of the sample, this clonotype is medium-sized. With the library built for alpha chains, this beta chain is off target and its frequency is not meaningful. This chain links TRBV5-1 with TRBJ1-5, with a weak D call TRBD1 (6 bases). Trimming took 5 bases from V and 1 from J, leaving 13 bases between them. Germline V gives CDR1 SGHRS, CDR2 YFSETQ. This CDR3 is 15 amino acids long. CDR3 nucleotide sequence: TGCGCCAGCAGAAAGGACAGCAGCAGCAATCAGCCCCAGCATTTT. Translation: CASRKDSSSNQPQHF.

This clonotype was seen many times. The library was built for alpha chains, so this beta chain is an off-target read and its size means little. The J gene is TRBJ2-3, the V gene TRBV5-6; possibly TRBD1 or TRBD2 for D (5 bases each). CDR1 is SGHDT and CDR2 is YYEEEE in the germline V gene. This CDR3 has 14 residues. The V and J ends lost 5 bases and 4 bases respectively, with 14 bases between them. CDR3 in amino acids: CASRPDGASDTQYF. The CDR3 bases are TGTGCCAGCAGACCCGACGGGGCGTCAGATACGCAGTATTTT.

This clonotype was counted at least ten times. This beta chain is a stray read from a library made for alpha chains; its abundance is not meaningful. This chain joins TRBV6-6 and TRBJ2-3; D might be TRBD2 (6 bases). This CDR3 contains 16 residues. Germline V CDR1 and CDR2: MNHNY, SVGAGI (reference sequence). The V end lost 7 bases, the J end lost 1 base, and 18 bases lay between the germline ends. The CDR3 DNA follows: TGTGCCAGCACAGACCCTGGGGGGTCCGGCACAGATACGCAGTATTTT. This translates into CASTDPGGSGTDTQYF.

This clonotype was detected many times. This beta chain was picked up by a library intended for alpha chains and is off target, so its count carries little meaning. The V gene is TRBV15, the J gene TRBJ2-5; a weak D match, TRBD2 (5 bases). The CDR3 consists of 19 residues. Germline CDR1 and CDR2: LNHNV and YYDKDF (reference sequence). V gave up 0 bases and J gave up 3 bases, with 23 bases separating them. CDR3 sequence reads: CATSRDGMTNLRFKETQYF. The CDR3 nucleotides are TGTGCCACCAGCAGAGATGGGATGACTAACCTACGCTTTAAAGAGACCCAGTACTTC.

On this clonotype: Germline is not matched at one junction end, which may reflect a read error. This beta chain appears as a stray read in a library generated for alpha chains; its size is not informative. The V gene is TRBV27, the J gene TRBJ2-1; D ambiguous. The CDR3 has 13 amino acids. Germline V CDR1 and CDR2: MNHEY, SMNVEV (reference sequence). CDR3 sequence reads: CPSKSLSNNEQFF. CDR3 coding DNA: TGTCCCAGCAAGTCTTTGTCTAACAATGAGCAGTTCTTC.

This clonotype is classed as medium-sized (0.01 to 0.1%). In a library made to pick up alpha chains, this beta chain is a stray read with a size that means little. This chain joins TRBV10-3 and TRBJ2-1; 11 nucleotides line up with TRBD2. The length of the CDR3 is 15 residues. Germline-derived CDR1 and CDR2 are ENHRY and SYGVKD. Germline trimming cut 3 bases from V and 8 bases from J; bases unmatched to any gene: 6. The DNA for the CDR3 is TGTGCCATCAGTGATACTAGCGGGAGTAGTGATGAGCAGTTCTTC. Translation gives CAISDTSGSSDEQFF.

This clonotype was detected many times. This beta chain is a stray read from a library made for alpha chains; its abundance is not meaningful. V usage is TRBV9 and J usage is TRBJ1-1; no firm D call. The CDR3 has 14 amino acids. The V gene lost 0 bases and the J gene lost 11 bases, with 17 bases spanning the gap. CDR1 and CDR2 (germline): SGDLS, YYNGEE. The CDR3 sequence: CASSVGSISAVAFF. CDR3 nucleotides: TGTGCCAGCAGCGTAGGTAGCATCAGTGCCGTGGCTTTCTTT. Variable domain in full (rest from reference TRBV9 and TRBJ1-1): DSGVTQTPKHLITATGQRVTLRCSPRSGDLSVYWYQQSLDQGLQFLIQYYNGEERAKGNILERFSAQQFPDLHSELNLSSLELGDSALYFCASSVGSISAVAFFGQGTRLTVV.

This clonotype is classed as medium-sized. With the library built for alpha chains, this beta chain is off target and its frequency is not meaningful. V usage is TRBV19 and J usage is TRBJ2-3; TRBD1 might be the D (5 bases). V lost 1 base to trimming and J lost 2 bases, with 16 bases between them. Germline V gene sequence: CDR1 LNHDA, CDR2 SQIVND (reference sequence). CDR3 length: 17 residues. The CDR3: CASSIGVGQKTTDTQYF. The CDR3 nucleotides are TGTGCCAGTAGTATAGGCGTGGGGCAGAAGACCACAGATACGCAGTATTTT.

As for this clonotype: Because this beta chain is a stray read in a library intended to capture alpha chains, its abundance should not be given much weight. The V gene is TRBV19, the J gene TRBJ2-1; D call uncertain. Germline CDR1 LNHDA, CDR2 SQIVND (reference sequence). V shed 4 bases and J shed 1 base, with 5 bases lying between them. This CDR3 comprises 13 residues. The CDR3, as DNA: TGTGCCAGTAGTACCTTATCCTACAATGAGCAGTTCTTC. Translation: CASSTLSYNEQFF.

This clonotype was observed many times. This beta chain turned up in a library designed for alpha chains; as an off-target read, its abundance says little. This chain links TRBV10-3 with TRBJ2-1; weak D call: TRBD2 (5 bases). Germline CDR1 ENHRY, CDR2 SYGVKD. With 6 bases removed from V and 6 bases from J, the gap between germline ends came to 21 bases. The CDR3 has 16 amino acids. The CDR3 spells CAIRGEVGRAINEQFF. The CDR3 region has the DNA TGTGCCATCAGGGGAGAAGTCGGGCGGGCAATCAATGAGCAGTTCTTC.

On this clonotype: Since the library was made to target alpha chains, this beta chain is a stray read and its abundance is not meaningful. This chain uses TRBV9 with TRBJ1-6, with D perhaps matching TRBD1 (5 bases). The CDR3 extends over 14 amino acids. CDR1 and CDR2 from the germline V gene are SGDLS and YYNGEE. With 0 bases removed from V and 7 bases from J, the gap between germline ends came to 8 bases. The CDR3: CASSVVGANSPLHF. The CDR3 DNA is TGTGCCAGCAGCGTAGTCGGGGCCAATTCACCCCTCCACTTT.

In this sample, this clonotype turned up many times. This beta chain is a stray read from a library made for alpha chains; its abundance is not meaningful. The chain is built from TRBV9 and TRBJ2-7; D not resolved. Germline CDR1 SGDLS, CDR2 YYNGEE. Trimming shortened V by 1 base and J by 3 bases, and 17 bases separated the two germline ends. CDR3 length: 16 residues. The CDR3 bases are TGTGCCAGCAGCGTAACCCCACTGACGGGCGTCTACGAGCAGTACTTC. This sequence encodes CASSVTPLTGVYEQYF. The whole variable domain, filled in from reference TRBV9 and TRBJ2-7, reads DSGVTQTPKHLITATGQRVTLRCSPRSGDLSVYWYQQSLDQGLQFLIQYYNGEERAKGNILERFSAQQFPDLHSELNLSSLELGDSALYFCASSVTPLTGVYEQYFGPGTRLTVT.

This clonotype turned up a few times. As an off-target read in a library built for alpha chains, this beta chain has a frequency of little significance. The chain combines TRBV2 with TRBJ2-1; D is perhaps TRBD1 or TRBD2 (5 bases each). The germline V gene encodes CDR1 SNHLY and CDR2 FYNNEI. The CDR3 extends over 18 amino acids. The ends were cut back, 6 bases at V and 1 base at J, with 22 bases in the middle. CDR3 loop: CASRLTGAPLRSYNEQFF. The CDR3 DNA sequence: TGTGCCAGCAGACTCACCGGGGCGCCCCTCCGGTCCTACAATGAGCAGTTCTTC.

This clonotype was recorded many times. The size of this beta chain means little, since it is a stray read in a library made for alpha chains. The rearrangement links TRBV24-1 to TRBJ2-7; D remains unclear. The V gene's germline CDR1 is KGHDR and CDR2 SFDVKD. The CDR3 is 17 residues long. Trimming pared 0 bases from V and 5 bases from J, leaving 19 bases between. CDR3 nucleotide sequence: TGTGCCACCAGTGATTTGTGTCGGTCACCACCTAAAGACGAGCAGTACTTC. Encoded protein: CATSDLCRSPPKDEQYF.

The table lists this clonotype with many counts. This beta chain was picked up by a library intended for alpha chains and is off target, so its count carries little meaning. The chain uses TRBV3-1 and TRBJ1-2, with TRBD1 matching 8 bases. The CDR3 has 13 amino acids. Germline V gene data show CDR1 as LGHDT and CDR2 as YNNKEL (reference sequence). The junction had 8 bases not matched to a gene; V was cut back by 6 bases and J by 8 bases. In nucleotides, the CDR3 is TGTGCCAGCAGTACGACAGGGGACGGAGGCTACACCTTC. It is translated as CASSTTGDGGYTF.

Concerning this clonotype itself: The library was built for alpha chains, so this beta chain is an off-target read and its size means little. V usage is TRBV2 and J usage is TRBJ2-5, with TRBD1 as a possible D gene (6 bases). V was cut by 8 bases and J by 5 bases, with 12 bases left in between. Germline V gene data show CDR1 as SNHLY and CDR2 as FYNNEI. The length of the CDR3 is 12 residues. The CDR3 nucleotides read TGTGCCAGCGGGGCAGGGGTGGAGACCCAGTACTTC. This encodes CASGAGVETQYF.

There are many counts of this clonotype. This beta chain represents an off-target read in a library built for alpha chains; its size is of limited meaning. The J gene is TRBJ2-2, the V gene TRBV4-3; tentatively, D is TRBD2 (6 bases). CDR3 size: 16 residues. Trimming stripped 0 bases from V and 7 bases from J, with 15 bases between. Germline lookup yields CDR1 LGHNA and CDR2 YSLEER. CDR3 DNA: TGCGCCAGCAGCCAAGATCGTACGCTAGCGAACGGGGAGCTGTTTTTT. Its translation is CASSQDRTLANGELFF.

Ten or more counts support this clonotype. Since the library was made to target alpha chains, this beta chain is a stray read and its abundance is not meaningful. The chain uses TRBV4-2 and TRBJ2-2, with D hard to call. The CDR3 is 14 amino acids. V was clipped by 7 bases and J by 0 bases, with 9 bases between them. Germline CDR1 and CDR2: LGHNA and YNFKEQ. Written as DNA, the CDR3 is TGTGCCAGCACGAGTCTCGCGAACACCGGGGAGCTGTTTTTT. Translating gives CASTSLANTGELFF.

Many counts were recorded for this clonotype. A library prepared for alpha chains yielded this beta chain as an off-target read; its size is of little meaning. The rearrangement joins TRBV7-6 to TRBJ2-1; TRBD2 matches at 11 bases. The germline CDR1 and CDR2 sequences are SGHVS and FNYEAQ. CDR3 length equals 18 residues. V lost 5 bases to trimming and J lost 4 bases; unmatched junction nucleotides: 13. DNA of the CDR3: TGTGCCAGCAGCCCCCGGGCCTTTGTAGCGGGAGGGTACAATGAGCAGTTCTTC. It codes for CASSPRAFVAGGYNEQFF.

This clonotype was counted ten times or more. This beta chain is a stray read from a library made for alpha chains; its abundance is not meaningful. This sequence joins TRBV4-1 and TRBJ2-7; TRBD2 matches at 11 bases. The V gene end was trimmed by 5 bases and the J gene end by 3 bases; junction bases not matched to a gene: 6. Germline V gene sequence: CDR1 MGHRA, CDR2 YSYEKL. CDR3 size: 15 residues. CDR3: CASSTLAGAYYEQYF. CDR3 nucleotide sequence: TGCGCCAGCAGCACACTAGCGGGGGCTTACTACGAGCAGTACTTC.

This clonotype is categorized as large. This beta chain is a stray sequence in a library constructed for alpha chains; its clone size is not meaningful. The chain uses TRBV9 and TRBJ1-2, with D uncertain. Looked up from germline, CDR1 is SGDLS and CDR2 is YYNGEE. This CDR3 comprises 17 residues. Trimming took off 0 bases at V and 1 base at J, with 16 bases between the two ends. The CDR3 nucleotides are TGTGCCAGCAGCGTAGGGACCGGTGAGAATGGTAACTATGGCTACACCTTC. It yields the protein CASSVGTGENGNYGYTF. The full variable domain, rest sourced from reference TRBV9 and TRBJ1-2, is DSGVTQTPKHLITATGQRVTLRCSPRSGDLSVYWYQQSLDQGLQFLIQYYNGEERAKGNILERFSAQQFPDLHSELNLSSLELGDSALYFCASSVGTGENGNYGYTFGSGTRLTVV.